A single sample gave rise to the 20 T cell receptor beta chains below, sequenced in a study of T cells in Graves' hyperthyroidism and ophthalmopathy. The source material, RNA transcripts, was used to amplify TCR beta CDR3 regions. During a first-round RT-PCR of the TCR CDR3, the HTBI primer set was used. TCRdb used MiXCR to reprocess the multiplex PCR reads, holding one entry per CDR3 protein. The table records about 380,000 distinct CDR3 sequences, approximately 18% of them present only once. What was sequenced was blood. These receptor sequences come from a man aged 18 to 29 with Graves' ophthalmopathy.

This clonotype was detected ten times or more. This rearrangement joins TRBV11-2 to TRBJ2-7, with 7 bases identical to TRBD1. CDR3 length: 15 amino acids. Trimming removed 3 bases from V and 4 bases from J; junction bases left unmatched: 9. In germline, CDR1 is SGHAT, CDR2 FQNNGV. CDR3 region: CASSLARTGGYEQYF. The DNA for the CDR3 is TGTGCCAGCAGCTTGGCCAGGACAGGAGGTTACGAGCAGTACTTC.

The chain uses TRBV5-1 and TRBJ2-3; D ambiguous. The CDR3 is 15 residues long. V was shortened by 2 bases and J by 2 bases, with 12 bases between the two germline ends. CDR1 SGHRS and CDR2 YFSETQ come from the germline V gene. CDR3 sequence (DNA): TGCGCCAGCAGCTTCTCGGCTTCCATCACAGATACGCAGTATTTT. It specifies CASSFSASITDTQYF.

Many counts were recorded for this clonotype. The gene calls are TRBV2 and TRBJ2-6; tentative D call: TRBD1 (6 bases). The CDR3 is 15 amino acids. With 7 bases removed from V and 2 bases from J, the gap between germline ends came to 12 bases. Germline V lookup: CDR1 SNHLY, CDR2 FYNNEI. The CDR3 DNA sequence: TGTGCCAGCAAACAACAGGGAGCTGGGGCCAACGTCCTGACTTTC. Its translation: CASKQQGAGANVLTF. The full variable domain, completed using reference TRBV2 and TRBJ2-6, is EPEVTQTPSHQVTQMGQEVILRCVPISNHLYFYWYRQILGQKVEFLVSFYNNEISEKSEIFDDQFSVERPDGSNFTLKIRSTKLEDSAMYFCASKQQGAGANVLTFGAGSRLTVL.

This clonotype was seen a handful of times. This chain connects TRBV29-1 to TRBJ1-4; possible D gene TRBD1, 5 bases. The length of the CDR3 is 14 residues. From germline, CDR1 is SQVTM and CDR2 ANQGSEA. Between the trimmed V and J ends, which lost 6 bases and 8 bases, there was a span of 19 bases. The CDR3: CSVIVGAGGEKLFF. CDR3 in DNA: TGCAGCGTGATCGTGGGCGCCGGGGGGGAAAAACTGTTTTTT.

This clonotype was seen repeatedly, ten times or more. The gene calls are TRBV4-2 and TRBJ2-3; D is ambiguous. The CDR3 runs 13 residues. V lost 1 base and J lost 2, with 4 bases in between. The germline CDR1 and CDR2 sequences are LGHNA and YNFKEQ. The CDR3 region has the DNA TGTGCCAGCAGCCAAGGCCACACAGATACGCAGTATTTT. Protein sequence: CASSQGHTDTQYF.

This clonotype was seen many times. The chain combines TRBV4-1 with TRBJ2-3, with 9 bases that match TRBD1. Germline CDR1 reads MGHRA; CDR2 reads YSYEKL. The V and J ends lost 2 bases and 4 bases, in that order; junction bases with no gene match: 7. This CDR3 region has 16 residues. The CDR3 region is CASSQPGQGQADTQYF. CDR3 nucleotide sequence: TGCGCCAGCAGCCAACCGGGACAGGGTCAGGCAGATACGCAGTATTTT.

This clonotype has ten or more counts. CDR3 region: CASSAGTKAFF. The CDR3, as DNA: TGTGCCAGCAGCGCCGGGACAAAAGCTTTCTTT. The chain employs TRBV28 and TRBJ1-1; a weak D match, TRBD1 (6 bases). V shed 6 bases and J shed 9 bases, with 11 bases lying between them. Germline CDR1 is MDHEN and CDR2 is SYDVKM. CDR3 size: 11 residues.

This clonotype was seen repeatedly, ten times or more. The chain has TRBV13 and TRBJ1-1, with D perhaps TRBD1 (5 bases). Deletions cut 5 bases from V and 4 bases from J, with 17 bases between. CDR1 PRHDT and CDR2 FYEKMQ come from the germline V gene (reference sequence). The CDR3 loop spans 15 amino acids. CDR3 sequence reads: CASSPRGSGTTEAFF. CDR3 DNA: TGTGCCAGCAGCCCCCGCGGGTCGGGGACCACTGAAGCTTTCTTT.

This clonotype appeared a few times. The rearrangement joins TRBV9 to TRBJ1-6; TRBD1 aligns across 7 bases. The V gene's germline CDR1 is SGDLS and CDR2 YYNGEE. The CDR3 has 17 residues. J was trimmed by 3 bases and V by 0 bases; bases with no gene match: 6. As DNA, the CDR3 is TGTGCCAGCAGCGTAGCGGACAGGAGCTTCTATAATTCACCCCTCCACTTT. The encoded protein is CASSVADRSFYNSPLHF. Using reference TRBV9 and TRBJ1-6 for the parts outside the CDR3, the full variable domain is DSGVTQTPKHLITATGQRVTLRCSPRSGDLSVYWYQQSLDQGLQFLIQYYNGEERAKGNILERFSAQQFPDLHSELNLSSLELGDSALYFCASSVADRSFYNSPLHFGNGTRLTVT.

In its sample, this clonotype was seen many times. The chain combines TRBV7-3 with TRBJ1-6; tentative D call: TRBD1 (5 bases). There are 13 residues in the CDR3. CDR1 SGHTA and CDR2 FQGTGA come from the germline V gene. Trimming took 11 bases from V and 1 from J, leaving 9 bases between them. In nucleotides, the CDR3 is TGTGCCTCTGGGGCGTCCTATAATTCACCCCTCCACTTT. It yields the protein CASGASYNSPLHF.

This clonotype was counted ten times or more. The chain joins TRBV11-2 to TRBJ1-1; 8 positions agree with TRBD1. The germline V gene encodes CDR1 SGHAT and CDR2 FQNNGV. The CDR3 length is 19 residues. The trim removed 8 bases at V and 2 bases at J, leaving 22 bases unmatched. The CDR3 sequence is CASSTGGGGRRRRNTEAFF. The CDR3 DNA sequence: TGTGCCAGCTCCACAGGGGGGGGCGGTCGTCGGCGACGAAACACTGAAGCTTTCTTT. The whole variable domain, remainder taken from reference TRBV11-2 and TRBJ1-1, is EAGVAQSPRYKIIEKRQSVAFWCNPISGHATLYWYQQILGQGPKLLIQFQNNGVVDDSQLPKDRFSAERLKGVDSTLKIQPAKLEDSAVYLCASSTGGGGRRRRNTEAFFGQGTRLTVV.

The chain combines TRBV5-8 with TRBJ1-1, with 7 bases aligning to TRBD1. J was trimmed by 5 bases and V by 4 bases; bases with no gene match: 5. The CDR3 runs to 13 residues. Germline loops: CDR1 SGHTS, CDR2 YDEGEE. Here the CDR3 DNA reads TGTGCCAGCAGCCGCCGGGACAGTACTGAAGCTTTCTTT. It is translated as CASSRRDSTEAFF.

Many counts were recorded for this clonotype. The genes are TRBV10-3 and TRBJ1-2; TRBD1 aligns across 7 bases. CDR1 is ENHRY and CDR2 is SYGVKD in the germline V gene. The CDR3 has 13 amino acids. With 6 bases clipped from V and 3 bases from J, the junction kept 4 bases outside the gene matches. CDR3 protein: CAIRTGTDYGYTF. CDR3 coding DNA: TGTGCCATCAGGACCGGGACAGACTATGGCTACACCTTC.

The CDR3 is CASSPRHANTGELFF. CDR3 DNA: TGTGCCAGCAGTCCACGACATGCGAACACCGGGGAGCTGTTTTTT. The rearrangement links TRBV28 to TRBJ2-2, with D unclear. The germline V gene encodes CDR1 MDHEN and CDR2 SYDVKM. The CDR3 is made up of 15 amino acids. V dropped 5 bases and J dropped 0 bases, with 10 bases sitting between them.

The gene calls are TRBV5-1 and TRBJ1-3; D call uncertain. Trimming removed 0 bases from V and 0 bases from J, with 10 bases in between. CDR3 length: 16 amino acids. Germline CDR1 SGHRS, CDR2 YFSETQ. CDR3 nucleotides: TGCGCCAGCAGCTTGGCCACGGTGAACTCTGGAAACACCATATATTTT. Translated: CASSLATVNSGNTIYF.

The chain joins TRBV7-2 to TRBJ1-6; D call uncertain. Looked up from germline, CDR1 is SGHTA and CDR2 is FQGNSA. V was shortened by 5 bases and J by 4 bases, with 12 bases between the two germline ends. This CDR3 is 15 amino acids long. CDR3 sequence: CASSDRLFYNSPLHF. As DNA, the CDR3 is TGTGCCAGCAGCGATAGACTGTTTTATAATTCACCCCTCCACTTT.

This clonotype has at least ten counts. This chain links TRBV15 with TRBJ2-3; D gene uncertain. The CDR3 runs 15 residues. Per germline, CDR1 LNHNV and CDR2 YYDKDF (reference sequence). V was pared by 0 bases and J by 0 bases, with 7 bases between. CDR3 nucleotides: TGTGCCACCAGCAGAGAGTCCCGTAGCACAGATACGCAGTATTTT. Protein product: CATSRESRSTDTQYF.

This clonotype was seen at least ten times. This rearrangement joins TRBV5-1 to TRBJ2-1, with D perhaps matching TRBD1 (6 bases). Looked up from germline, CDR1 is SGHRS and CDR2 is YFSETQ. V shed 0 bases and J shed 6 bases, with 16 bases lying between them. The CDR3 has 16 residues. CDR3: CASSLEGTGNRNEQFF. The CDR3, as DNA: TGCGCCAGCAGCTTGGAGGGAACAGGGAACCGCAATGAGCAGTTCTTC. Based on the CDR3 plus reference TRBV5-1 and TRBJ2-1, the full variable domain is KAGVTQTPRYLIKTRGQQVTLSCSPISGHRSVSWYQQTPGQGLQFLFEYFSETQRNKGNFPGRFSGRQFSNSRSEMNVSTLELGDSALYLCASSLEGTGNRNEQFFGPGTRLTVL.

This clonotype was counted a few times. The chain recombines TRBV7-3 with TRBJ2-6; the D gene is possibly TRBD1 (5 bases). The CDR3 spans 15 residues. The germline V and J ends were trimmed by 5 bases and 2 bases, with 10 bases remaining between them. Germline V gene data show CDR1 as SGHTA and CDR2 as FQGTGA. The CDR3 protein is CASSHDSPGANVLTF. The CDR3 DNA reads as TGTGCCAGCAGCCATGACAGTCCTGGGGCCAACGTCCTGACTTTC.

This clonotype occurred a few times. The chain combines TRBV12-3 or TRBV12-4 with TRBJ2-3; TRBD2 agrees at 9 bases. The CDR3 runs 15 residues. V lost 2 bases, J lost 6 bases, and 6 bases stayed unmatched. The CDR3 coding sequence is TGTGCCAGCAGTTTACTGCTAGCGGGGCCCGATACGCAGTATTTT. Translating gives CASSLLLAGPDTQYF.